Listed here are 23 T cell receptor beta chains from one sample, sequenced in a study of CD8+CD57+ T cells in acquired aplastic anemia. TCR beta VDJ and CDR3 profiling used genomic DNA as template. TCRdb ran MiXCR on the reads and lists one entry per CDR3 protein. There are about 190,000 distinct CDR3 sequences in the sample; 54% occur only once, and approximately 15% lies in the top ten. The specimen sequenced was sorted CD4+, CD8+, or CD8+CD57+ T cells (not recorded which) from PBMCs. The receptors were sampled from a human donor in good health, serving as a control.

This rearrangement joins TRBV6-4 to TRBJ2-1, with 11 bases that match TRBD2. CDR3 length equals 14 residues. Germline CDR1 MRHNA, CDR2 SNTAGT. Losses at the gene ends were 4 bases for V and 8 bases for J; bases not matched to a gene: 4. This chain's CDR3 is CASSAGTSGDEQFF. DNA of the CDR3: TGTGCCAGCAGTGCCGGGACTAGCGGCGATGAGCAGTTCTTC.

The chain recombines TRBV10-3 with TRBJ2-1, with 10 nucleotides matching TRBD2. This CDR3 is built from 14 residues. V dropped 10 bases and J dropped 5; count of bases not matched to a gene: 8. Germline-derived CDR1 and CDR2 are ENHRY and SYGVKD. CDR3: CATSLAGANNEQFF. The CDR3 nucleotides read TGTGCCACCTCGCTAGCGGGAGCCAACAATGAGCAGTTCTTC.

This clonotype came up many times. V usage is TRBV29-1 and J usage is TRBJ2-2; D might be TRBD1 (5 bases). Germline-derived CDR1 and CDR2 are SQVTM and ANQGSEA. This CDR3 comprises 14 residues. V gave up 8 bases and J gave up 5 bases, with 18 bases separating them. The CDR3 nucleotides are TGCAGCTTCTCAGACAAAGGGGATACCGGGGAGCTGTTTTTT. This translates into CSFSDKGDTGELFF.

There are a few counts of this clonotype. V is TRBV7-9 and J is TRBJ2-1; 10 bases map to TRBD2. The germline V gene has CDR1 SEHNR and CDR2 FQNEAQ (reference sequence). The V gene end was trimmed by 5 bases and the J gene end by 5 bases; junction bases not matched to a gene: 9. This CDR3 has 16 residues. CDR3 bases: TGTGCCAGCAGCCCTCCCGGGACTAGCGCCGACAATGAGCAGTTCTTC. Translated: CASSPPGTSADNEQFF. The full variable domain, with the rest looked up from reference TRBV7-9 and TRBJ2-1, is DTGVSQNPRHKITKRGQNVTFRCDPISEHNRLYWYRQTLGQGPEFLTYFQNEAQLEKSRLLSDRFSAERPKGSFSTLEIQRTEQGDSAMYLCASSPPGTSADNEQFFGPGTRLTVL.

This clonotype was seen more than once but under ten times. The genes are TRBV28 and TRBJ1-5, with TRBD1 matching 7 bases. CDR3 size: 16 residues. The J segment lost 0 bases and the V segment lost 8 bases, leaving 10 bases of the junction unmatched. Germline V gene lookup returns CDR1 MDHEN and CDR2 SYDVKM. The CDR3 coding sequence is TGTGCCAGCCGAACGGACAGGATTTATAGCAATCAGCCCCAGCATTTT. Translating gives CASRTDRIYSNQPQHF.

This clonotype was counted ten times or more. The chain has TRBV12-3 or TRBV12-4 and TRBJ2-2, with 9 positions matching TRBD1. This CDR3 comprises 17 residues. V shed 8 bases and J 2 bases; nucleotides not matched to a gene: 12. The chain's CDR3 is CASQGQGRWANTGELFF. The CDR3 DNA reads TGTGCCAGCCAGGGACAGGGAAGATGGGCTAACACCGGGGAGCTGTTTTTT.

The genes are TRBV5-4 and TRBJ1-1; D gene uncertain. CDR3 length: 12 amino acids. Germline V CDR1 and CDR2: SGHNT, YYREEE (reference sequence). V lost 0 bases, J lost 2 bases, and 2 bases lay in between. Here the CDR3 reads CASSLVNTEAFF. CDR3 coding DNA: TGTGCCAGCAGCTTGGTTAACACTGAAGCTTTCTTT.

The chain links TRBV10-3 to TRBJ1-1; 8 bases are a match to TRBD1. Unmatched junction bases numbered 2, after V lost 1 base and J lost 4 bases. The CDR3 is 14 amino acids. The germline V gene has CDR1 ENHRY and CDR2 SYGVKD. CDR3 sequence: CAISEFTGGTEAFF. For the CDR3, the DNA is TGTGCCATCAGTGAGTTCACAGGGGGCACTGAAGCTTTCTTT.

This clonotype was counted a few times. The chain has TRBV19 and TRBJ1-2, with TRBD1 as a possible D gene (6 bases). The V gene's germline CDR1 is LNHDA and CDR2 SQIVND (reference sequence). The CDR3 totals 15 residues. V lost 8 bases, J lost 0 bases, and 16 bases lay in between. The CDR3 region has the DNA TGTGCCAGTTGGGACACCCAGCATGCTAACTATGGCTACACCTTC. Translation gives CASWDTQHANYGYTF.

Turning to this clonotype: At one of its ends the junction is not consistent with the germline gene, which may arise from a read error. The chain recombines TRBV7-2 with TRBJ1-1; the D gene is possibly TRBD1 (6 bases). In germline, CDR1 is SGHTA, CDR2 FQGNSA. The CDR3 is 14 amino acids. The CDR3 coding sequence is TGTGCCAGCAGCTCCCGACAGGCGACTACTGAAGCTTTTTTT. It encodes CASSSRQATTEAFF.

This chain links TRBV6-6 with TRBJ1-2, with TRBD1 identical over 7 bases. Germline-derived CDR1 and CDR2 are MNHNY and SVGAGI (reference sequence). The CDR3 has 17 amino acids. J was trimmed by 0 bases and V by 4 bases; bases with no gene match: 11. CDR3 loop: CASSLSGGRKANYGYTF. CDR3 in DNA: TGTGCCAGCAGTTTATCAGGGGGGCGAAAAGCTAACTATGGCTACACCTTC.

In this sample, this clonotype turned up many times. The CDR3 nucleotides are TGTGCCAGCAGCCGACGGCCGGGACAGATCTATGGCTACACCTTC. Protein product: CASSRRPGQIYGYTF. The chain couples TRBV4-2 to TRBJ1-2; 7 bases fit TRBD1. The CDR3 is 15 residues long. Germline lookup yields CDR1 LGHNA and CDR2 YNFKEQ. Losses at the gene ends were 4 bases for V and 4 bases for J; bases not matched to a gene: 9.

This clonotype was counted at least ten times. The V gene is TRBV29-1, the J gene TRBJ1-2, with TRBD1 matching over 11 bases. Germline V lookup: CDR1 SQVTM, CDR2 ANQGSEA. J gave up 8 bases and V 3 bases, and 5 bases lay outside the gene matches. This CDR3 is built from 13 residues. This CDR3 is CSVDGTGGSGYTF. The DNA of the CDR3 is TGCAGCGTTGATGGGACAGGGGGAAGCGGCTACACCTTC.

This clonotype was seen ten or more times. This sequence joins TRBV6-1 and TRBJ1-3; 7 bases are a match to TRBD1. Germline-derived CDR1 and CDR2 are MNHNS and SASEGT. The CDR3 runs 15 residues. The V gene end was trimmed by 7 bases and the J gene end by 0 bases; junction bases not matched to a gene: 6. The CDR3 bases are TGTGCCAGCATAGGACAGGTCAGCTCTGGAAACACCATATATTTT. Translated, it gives CASIGQVSSGNTIYF.

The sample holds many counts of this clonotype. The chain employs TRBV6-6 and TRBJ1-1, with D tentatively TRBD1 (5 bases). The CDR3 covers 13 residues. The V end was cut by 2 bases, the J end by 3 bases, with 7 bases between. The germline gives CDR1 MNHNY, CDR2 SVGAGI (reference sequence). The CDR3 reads CASSYGGDTEAFF. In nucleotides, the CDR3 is TGTGCCAGCAGTTACGGGGGGGACACTGAAGCTTTCTTT.

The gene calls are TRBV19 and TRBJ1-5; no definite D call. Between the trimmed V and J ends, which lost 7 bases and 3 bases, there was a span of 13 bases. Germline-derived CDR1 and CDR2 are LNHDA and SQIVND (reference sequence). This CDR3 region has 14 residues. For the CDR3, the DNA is TGTGCCAGTACCCCGGTCGGAGTCAATCAGCCCCAGCATTTT. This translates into CASTPVGVNQPQHF.

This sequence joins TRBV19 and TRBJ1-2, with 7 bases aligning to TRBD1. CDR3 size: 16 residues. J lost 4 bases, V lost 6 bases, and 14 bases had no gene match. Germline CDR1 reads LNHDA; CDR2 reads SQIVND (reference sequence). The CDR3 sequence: CASSSPDRVSRYGYTF. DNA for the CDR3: TGTGCCAGTAGCTCACCTGACAGGGTATCCCGCTATGGCTACACCTTC. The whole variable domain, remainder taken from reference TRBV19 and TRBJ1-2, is DGGITQSPKYLFRKEGQNVTLSCEQNLNHDAMYWYRQDPGQGLRLIYYSQIVNDFQKGDIAEGYSVSREKKESFPLTVTSAQKNPTAFYLCASSSPDRVSRYGYTFGSGTRLTVV.

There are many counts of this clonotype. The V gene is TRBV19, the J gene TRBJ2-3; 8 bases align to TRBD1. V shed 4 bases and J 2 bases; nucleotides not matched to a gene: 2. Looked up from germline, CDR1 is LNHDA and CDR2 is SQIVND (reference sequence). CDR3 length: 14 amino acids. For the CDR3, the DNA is TGTGCCAGTAGTAACAGGGGGTCCACAGATACGCAGTATTTT. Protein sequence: CASSNRGSTDTQYF.

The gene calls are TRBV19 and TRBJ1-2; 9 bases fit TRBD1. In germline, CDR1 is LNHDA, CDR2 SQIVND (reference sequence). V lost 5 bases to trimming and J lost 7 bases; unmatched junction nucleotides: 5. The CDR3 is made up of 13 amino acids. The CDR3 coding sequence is TGTGCCAGTAGTGGGACAGGGAGAAGTGGCTACACCTTC. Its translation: CASSGTGRSGYTF.

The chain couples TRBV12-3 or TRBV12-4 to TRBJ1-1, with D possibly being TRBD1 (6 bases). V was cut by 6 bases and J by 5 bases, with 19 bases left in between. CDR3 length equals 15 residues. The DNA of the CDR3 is TGTGCCAGCAGCGTAGGTACAGGGCTTGGGACTGAAGCTTTCTTT. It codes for CASSVGTGLGTEAFF.

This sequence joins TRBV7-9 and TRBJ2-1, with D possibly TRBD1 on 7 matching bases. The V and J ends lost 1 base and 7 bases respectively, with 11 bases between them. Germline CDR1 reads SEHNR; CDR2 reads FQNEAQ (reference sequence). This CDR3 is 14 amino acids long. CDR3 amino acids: CASSLGAGGNEQFF. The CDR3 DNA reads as TGTGCCAGCAGCTTAGGGGCAGGGGGGAATGAGCAGTTCTTC.

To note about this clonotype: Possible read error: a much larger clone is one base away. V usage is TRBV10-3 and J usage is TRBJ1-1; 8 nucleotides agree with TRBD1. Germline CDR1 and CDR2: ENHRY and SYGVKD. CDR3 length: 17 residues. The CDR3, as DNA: TGTGCCATCAGTGAGTCTCAGGGGGCCCTCGGATTCACTGGAGCTTTCTTT. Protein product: CAISESQGALGFTGAFF.

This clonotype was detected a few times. The CDR3: CASSILEQGYYGYTF. CDR3 coding DNA: TGTGCCAGTAGTATTCTCGAACAGGGTTACTATGGCTACACCTTC. V gene TRBV19 combines with J gene TRBJ1-2, with D possibly being TRBD1 (6 bases). Germline CDR1 LNHDA, CDR2 SQIVND (reference sequence). The CDR3 sequence is 15 residues long. Trimming took 3 bases from V and 3 from J, leaving 14 bases between them.